Shown below are 26 T cell receptor beta chains from a single sample sequenced in a study of T cell repertoires in ileal Crohn's disease. The table came from immunoSEQ multiplex PCR; TCRdb's copy has only in-frame clones and leaves some out. This table holds tens of thousands of clones, about three quarters found once. The sample comprised ileal tissue. The receptors were gathered from an adult with Crohn's disease.

The V and J genes are TRBV19 and TRBJ1-5; no clear D. This CDR3 is 16 amino acids long. V lost 3 bases and J lost 7, with 19 bases in between. CDR1 and CDR2 from the germline V gene are LNHDA and SQIVND (reference sequence). The CDR3 spells CASSIGSSLRPQPQHF. As DNA, the CDR3 is TGTGCCAGTAGTATTGGGAGTTCTCTCCGGCCCCAGCCCCAGCATTTT.

The chain uses TRBV7-9 and TRBJ1-2; tentatively, D is TRBD1 (5 bases). The CDR3 is made up of 15 amino acids. Germline V lookup: CDR1 SEHNR, CDR2 FQNEAQ (reference sequence). Trimming removed 3 bases from V and 8 bases from J, with 19 bases in between. Here the CDR3 DNA reads TGTGCCAGCAGCTTCCCAACTATTGCAGGGAAAGGCTACACCTTC. As protein: CASSFPTIAGKGYTF.

The chain is built from TRBV11-2 and TRBJ2-7, with 8 bases that match TRBD1. The CDR3 is 15 amino acids. The V segment lost 1 base and the J segment 2 bases; nucleotides outside the gene matches: 4. CDR1 and CDR2 (germline): SGHAT, FQNNGV. The CDR3 nucleotides are TGTGCCAGCAGCTTAGGCAGGGGGCTAACCTACGAGCAGTACTTC. Translation gives CASSLGRGLTYEQYF.

The chain recombines TRBV4-1 with TRBJ2-7; D is uncertain. V was clipped by 1 base and J by 0 bases, with 13 bases between them. The CDR3 length is 16 residues. CDR1 is MGHRA and CDR2 is YSYEKL in the germline V gene. CDR3 in amino acids: CASSQVAWALSYEQYF. DNA for the CDR3: TGCGCCAGCAGCCAAGTGGCCTGGGCCCTCTCCTACGAGCAGTACTTC.

This chain links TRBV7-9 with TRBJ2-4, with no clear D. The CDR3 has 14 amino acids. The V end lost 5 bases, the J end lost 9 bases, and 17 bases lay between the germline ends. Germline V gives CDR1 SEHNR, CDR2 FQNEAQ (reference sequence). The CDR3 region has the DNA TGTGCCAGCAGCAAACAGCCAGGTCTCGGCATTCAGTACTTC. It yields the protein CASSKQPGLGIQYF.

The rearrangement joins TRBV7-2 to TRBJ2-7, with D hard to call. The CDR3 has 14 residues. V lost 5 bases and J 0 bases, leaving 11 bases between the germline ends. Germline CDR1 is SGHTA and CDR2 is FQGNSA. For the CDR3, the DNA is TGTGCCAGCAGCCAACAACCCGCCTCCTACGAGCAGTACTTC. Protein: CASSQQPASYEQYF.

CDR3 protein: CASSSGYGYTF. For the CDR3, the DNA is TGTGCCAGCAGCTCAGGCTATGGCTACACCTTC. The chain couples TRBV2 to TRBJ1-2; no firm D call. With 6 bases removed from V and 4 bases from J, the gap between germline ends came to 6 bases. This CDR3 spans 11 amino acids. Per germline, CDR1 SNHLY and CDR2 FYNNEI.

The rearrangement joins TRBV5-1 to TRBJ1-2; D possibly corresponds to TRBD1 (6 bases). The CDR3 consists of 15 residues. Per germline, CDR1 SGHRS and CDR2 YFSETQ. V lost 4 bases, J lost 5 bases, and 18 bases lay in between. CDR3 coding DNA: TGCGCCAGCAGCCAGCCGCCGGGGGGGCTTTATGGCTACACCTTC. Translation: CASSQPPGGLYGYTF.

The chain combines TRBV27 with TRBJ2-3, with D unresolved. The germline V and J ends were trimmed by 7 bases and 2 bases, with 10 bases remaining between them. Germline V lookup: CDR1 MNHEY, CDR2 SMNVEV (reference sequence). CDR3 length: 13 amino acids. The CDR3 spells CASKSAATDTQYF. CDR3 nucleotides: TGTGCCAGCAAATCCGCGGCCACAGATACGCAGTATTTT.

This clone showed up just once. The J gene is TRBJ1-3, the V gene TRBV19; 9 bases match TRBD1. After removal of 5 bases from V and 1 base from J, the junction contained 3 bases not matched to a gene. The germline V gene encodes CDR1 LNHDA and CDR2 SQIVND (reference sequence). The CDR3 covers 15 residues. The CDR3 is CASSRQGGSGNTIYF. In DNA, the CDR3 is TGTGCCAGTAGTCGACAGGGGGGGTCTGGAAACACCATATATTTT. The full variable domain, in which reference TRBV19 and TRBJ1-3 provide the parts outside the CDR3, is DGGITQSPKYLFRKEGQNVTLSCEQNLNHDAMYWYRQDPGQGLRLIYYSQIVNDFQKGDIAEGYSVSREKKESFPLTVTSAQKNPTAFYLCASSRQGGSGNTIYFGEGSWLTVV.

The chain joins TRBV5-6 to TRBJ1-2, with 9 nucleotides matching TRBD1. CDR1 and CDR2 from the germline V gene are SGHDT and YYEEEE. With 1 base clipped from V and 5 bases from J, the junction kept 6 bases outside the gene matches. The CDR3 spans 15 residues. The CDR3 nucleotides are TGTGCCAGCAGCTTGATGGGACAGGGTCTTTATGGCTACACCTTC. Its translation is CASSLMGQGLYGYTF.

This clone appeared once. V and J are TRBV6-6 and TRBJ1-2; 8 positions match TRBD1. Trimming took 5 bases from V and 5 from J; bases not matched to a gene: 4. Germline CDR1 is MNHNY and CDR2 is SVGAGI (reference sequence). The length of the CDR3 is 13 residues. CDR3 in amino acids: CASSGQGEYGYTF. For the CDR3, the DNA is TGTGCCAGCAGTGGACAGGGTGAATATGGCTACACCTTC.

The chain couples TRBV29-1 to TRBJ2-3, with TRBD1 as a possible D gene (6 bases). Trimming left V 3 bases short and J 6 bases short, with 22 bases between. The length of the CDR3 is 16 residues. Per the germline V gene, CDR1 is SQVTM and CDR2 is ANQGSEA. This chain's CDR3 is CSVEKTGPPGSDTQYF. The CDR3 nucleotides are TGCAGCGTTGAGAAGACAGGTCCCCCCGGGTCGGATACGCAGTATTTT.

This rearrangement joins TRBV5-4 to TRBJ2-7; TRBD2 is a possible D gene (5 bases). The length of the CDR3 is 13 residues. V was pared by 3 bases and J by 1 base, with 8 bases between. Germline CDR1 reads SGHNT; CDR2 reads YYREEE (reference sequence). As DNA, the CDR3 is TGTGCCAGCAGCTCGACTACATCCTACGAGCAGTACTTC. Amino acids: CASSSTTSYEQYF.

This clone was detected only once. Other DNA sequences in the sample encode the same CDR3. The chain joins TRBV7-8 to TRBJ1-6; D possibly corresponds to TRBD1 (6 bases). Germline V gene data show CDR1 as SGHVS and CDR2 as FQNEAQ. The CDR3 has 15 amino acids. V was pared by 4 bases and J by 7 bases, with 14 bases between. CDR3 protein: CASSSRTDGNSPLHF. In DNA, the CDR3 is TGTGCCAGCAGCTCAAGGACAGATGGGAATTCACCCCTCCACTTT.

This rearrangement joins TRBV19 to TRBJ2-7; 11 bases match TRBD1. The CDR3 has 16 residues. The germline V gene has CDR1 LNHDA and CDR2 SQIVND (reference sequence). Trimming cost V 1 base and J 6 bases; bases outside gene matches: 8. The CDR3 region is CASSIGPGQGVSEQYF. Written as DNA, the CDR3 is TGTGCCAGTAGTATAGGCCCGGGACAGGGGGTCTCCGAGCAGTACTTC.

The rearrangement joins TRBV7-2 to TRBJ1-6; maybe TRBD1 (6 bases). CDR1 and CDR2 from the germline V gene are SGHTA and FQGNSA. V lost 5 bases, J lost 7 bases, and 12 bases lay in between. The CDR3 consists of 14 residues. The CDR3 sequence: CASSRQALNSPLHF. The CDR3 nucleotides are TGTGCCAGCAGCCGACAGGCCTTAAATTCACCCCTCCACTTT.

The chain couples TRBV4-3 to TRBJ1-4; D gene ambiguous. Trimming cost V 1 base and J 7 bases, with 13 bases left between them. The CDR3 extends over 15 amino acids. CDR1 and CDR2 (germline): LGHNA, YSLEER. Here the CDR3 DNA reads TGCGCCAGCAGCCAAGTGAGGGCCTGGAGTGAAAAACTGTTTTTT. Translation: CASSQVRAWSEKLFF.

The gene calls are TRBV6-6 and TRBJ2-3; D gene unclear. The CDR3 is 12 amino acids. The V gene's germline CDR1 is MNHNY and CDR2 SVGAGI (reference sequence). With 6 bases removed from V and 4 bases from J, the gap between germline ends came to 8 bases. DNA of the CDR3: TGTGCCAGCAGCCCGACTGCAGATACGCAGTATTTT. Translating gives CASSPTADTQYF.

This sequence joins TRBV7-9 and TRBJ1-2; D ambiguous. Germline V CDR1 and CDR2: SEHNR, FQNEAQ (reference sequence). The CDR3 has 13 residues. Trimming left V 2 bases short and J 5 bases short, with 9 bases between. CDR3 region: CASSLKQIYGYTF. The CDR3 DNA follows: TGTGCCAGCAGCTTAAAACAGATTTATGGCTACACCTTC.

The chain has TRBV6-5 and TRBJ2-5; D unresolved. The CDR3 sequence is 13 residues long. The V and J ends lost 5 bases and 0 bases respectively, with 7 bases between them. Germline loops: CDR1 MNHEY, CDR2 SVGAGI. CDR3 region: CASSTVYQETQYF. In nucleotides, the CDR3 is TGTGCCAGCAGTACGGTATACCAAGAGACCCAGTACTTC.

V is TRBV7-9 and J is TRBJ1-2, with 12 bases fitting TRBD1. The germline V gene encodes CDR1 SEHNR and CDR2 FQNEAQ (reference sequence). The CDR3 has 14 amino acids. V trimming: 5 bases; J trimming: 7 bases; junction bases outside the gene matches: 5. Here the CDR3 reads CASSRGQGAGGYTF. The CDR3 bases are TGTGCCAGCAGCCGGGGACAGGGGGCCGGTGGCTACACCTTC.

V gene TRBV19 combines with J gene TRBJ2-7; D might be TRBD1 (5 bases). Germline-derived CDR1 and CDR2 are LNHDA and SQIVND (reference sequence). This CDR3 is built from 13 residues. V lost 1 base, J lost 4 bases, and 8 bases lay in between. The CDR3 is CASSIAYRYEQYF. In nucleotides, the CDR3 is TGTGCCAGTAGTATAGCATACAGGTACGAGCAGTACTTC.

This rearrangement joins TRBV19 to TRBJ1-5; the match to TRBD1 covers 9 bases. CDR1 and CDR2 from the germline V gene are LNHDA and SQIVND (reference sequence). The CDR3 spans 13 residues. V gave up 4 bases and J gave up 7 bases; unmatched junction bases: 2. Here the CDR3 DNA reads TGTGCCAGTAGTAGGGACAGGGAACAGCCCCAGCATTTT. Its translation: CASSRDREQPQHF.

V and J are TRBV27 and TRBJ1-3; D not certain. V dropped 4 bases and J dropped 8 bases, with 21 bases sitting between them. Germline V gene data show CDR1 as MNHEY and CDR2 as SMNVEV (reference sequence). The CDR3 totals 16 residues. CDR3 DNA sequence: TGTGCCAGCAGTTCCCACCGGGAGGGAGGGTCGGACACCATATATTTT. This gives the protein CASSSHREGGSDTIYF.

This chain links TRBV6-1 with TRBJ2-5; D not certain. The J call may be incorrect, as the DNA end agrees better with TRBJ2-7. Germline assignment: CDR1 MNHNS and CDR2 SASEGT. This CDR3 comprises 10 residues. This CDR3 is CASFFYEQYF. In DNA form, the CDR3 reads TGTGCCAGCTTTTTCTACGAGCAGTACTTC.